These 32 T cell receptor beta chains came from one sample sequenced in a study of T cell changes during pregnancy in multiple sclerosis. TCRdb's copy holds only in-frame clones and misses some; the assay was immunoSEQ multiplex PCR. The table has fewer than 75,000 clones, about 91% seen once. Sample: peripheral blood, taken in the first trimester of pregnancy. The receptors derive from a female donor with multiple sclerosis, enrolled in a pregnancy study.

The V gene is TRBV7-9, the J gene TRBJ2-1, with D perhaps matching TRBD1 (6 bases). The V gene lost 1 base and the J gene lost 5 bases, with 6 bases spanning the gap. This CDR3 has 13 amino acids. The germline CDR1 and CDR2 sequences are SEHNR and FQNEAQ (reference sequence). The CDR3 sequence: CASSLDRDNEQFF. The CDR3 DNA is TGTGCCAGCAGCTTAGACAGGGACAATGAGCAGTTCTTC.

V and J are TRBV6-4 and TRBJ1-3, with D unresolved. This CDR3 spans 11 amino acids. The germline V and J ends were trimmed by 6 bases and 5 bases, with 5 bases remaining between them. CDR1 is MRHNA, CDR2 SNTAGT, per germline. The CDR3 nucleotides are TGTGCCAGCAGCTCCCGAAACACCATATATTTT. This sequence encodes CASSSRNTIYF.

V and J are TRBV19 and TRBJ2-1, with D hard to call. This CDR3 contains 16 residues. Germline V CDR1 and CDR2: LNHDA, SQIVND (reference sequence). Trimming removed 0 bases from V and 0 bases from J, with 9 bases in between. The DNA of the CDR3 is TGTGCCAGTAGTATAGATTCGCGTTTCTCCTACAATGAGCAGTTCTTC. Translating gives CASSIDSRFSYNEQFF.

The V and J genes are TRBV10-3 and TRBJ1-6; a possible D gene is TRBD1 (5 bases). This CDR3 has 14 residues. The V end lost 6 bases, the J end lost 6 bases, and 12 bases lay between the germline ends. Germline loops: CDR1 ENHRY, CDR2 SYGVKD. The CDR3 DNA reads TGTGCCATCAGCGCAGGGAATGGTAATTCACCCCTCCACTTT. As protein: CAISAGNGNSPLHF.

V and J are TRBV29-1 and TRBJ1-1, with a weak D call TRBD1 (6 bases). Trimming pared 4 bases from V and 8 bases from J, leaving 14 bases between. Germline lookup yields CDR1 SQVTM and CDR2 ANQGSEA. CDR3 size: 12 residues. CDR3 sequence reads: CSVGEGQPEAFF. DNA of the CDR3: TGCAGCGTTGGGGAAGGACAGCCCGAAGCTTTCTTT.

This clone was observed a few times. This chain joins TRBV5-4 and TRBJ1-4, with TRBD1 as a possible D gene (6 bases). CDR3 length equals 18 residues. Germline CDR1 reads SGHNT; CDR2 reads YYREEE (reference sequence). With 4 bases removed from V and 0 bases from J, the gap between germline ends came to 19 bases. CDR3 DNA sequence: TGTGCCAGCAGCCCCGGACAGCACCCAGGGACAACTAATGAAAAACTGTTTTTT. Its protein product is CASSPGQHPGTTNEKLFF.

CDR3 sequence reads: CASSEARPGSAFF. As DNA, the CDR3 is TGTGCCAGCAGTGAAGCGAGGCCGGGGTCGGCTTTCTTT. The J gene is TRBJ1-1, the V gene TRBV6-1, with no clear D. The CDR3 length is 13 residues. The germline V and J ends were trimmed by 0 bases and 11 bases, with 13 bases remaining between them. CDR1 is MNHNS, CDR2 SASEGT, per germline.

J is TRBJ2-5 and V is TRBV6-6; 9 bases fit TRBD1. CDR1 is MNHNY, CDR2 SVGAGI, per germline (reference sequence). Unmatched junction bases numbered 9, after V lost 2 bases and J lost 5 bases. The CDR3 runs 16 residues. CDR3 nucleotides: TGTGCCAGCAGTTACCCTAACAGGGGGCAGGGGGAGACCCAGTACTTC. It translates to CASSYPNRGQGETQYF.

The J gene is TRBJ2-7, the V gene TRBV27; D gene ambiguous. This CDR3 has 14 amino acids. Trimming shortened V by 6 bases and J by 2 bases, and 14 bases separated the two germline ends. Germline lookup yields CDR1 MNHEY and CDR2 SMNVEV (reference sequence). In DNA, the CDR3 is TGTGCCAGCAGCCTCGGCGGCTCCCCCTACGAGCAGTACTTC. It specifies CASSLGGSPYEQYF.

The chain is built from TRBV18 and TRBJ2-3; TRBD2 matches at 8 bases. CDR3 length equals 16 residues. The germline CDR1 and CDR2 sequences are KGHSH and LQKENI. V shed 4 bases, J shed 1 base, and the junction held 7 bases outside the gene matches. The CDR3: CASSRDSGTGTDTQYF. CDR3 nucleotide sequence: TGTGCCAGCTCACGAGATAGCGGGACGGGCACAGATACGCAGTATTTT.

This chain links TRBV29-1 with TRBJ2-3, with TRBD2 as a possible D gene (5 bases). Germline lookup yields CDR1 SQVTM and CDR2 ANQGSEA. The CDR3 extends over 12 amino acids. V was shortened by 3 bases and J by 1 base, with 5 bases between the two germline ends. This CDR3 is CSVEEGTDTQYF. The CDR3 nucleotides are TGCAGCGTTGAGGAGGGCACAGATACGCAGTATTTT.

As DNA, the CDR3 is TGTGCCAGCAGCACCCGTAGCTTCTCCTACAATGAGCAGTTCTTC. Its protein product is CASSTRSFSYNEQFF. The chain uses TRBV9 and TRBJ2-1; D is unclear. CDR3 size: 15 residues. In germline, CDR1 is SGDLS, CDR2 YYNGEE. Trimming shortened V by 4 bases and J by 0 bases, and 11 bases separated the two germline ends.

The chain employs TRBV30 and TRBJ1-1; 7 bases align to TRBD1. The CDR3 consists of 12 residues. From germline, CDR1 is GTSNPN and CDR2 SVGIG (reference sequence). The V gene end was trimmed by 3 bases and the J gene end by 9 bases; junction bases not matched to a gene: 7. The CDR3: CAWSPPTGKAFF. The DNA for the CDR3 is TGTGCCTGGAGCCCTCCGACAGGGAAAGCTTTCTTT. The whole variable domain, filled in from reference TRBV30 and TRBJ1-1, reads SQTIHQWPATLVQPVGSPLSLECTVEGTSNPNLYWYRQAAGRGLQLLFYSVGIGQISSEVPQNLSASRPQDRQFILSSKKLLLSDSGFYLCAWSPPTGKAFFGQGTRLTVV.

This chain connects TRBV19 to TRBJ2-5; D possibly corresponds to TRBD2 (5 bases). V was cut by 6 bases and J by 4 bases, with 18 bases left in between. This CDR3 has 15 residues. Germline loops: CDR1 LNHDA, CDR2 SQIVND (reference sequence). The CDR3 sequence is CASSTASGGGETQYF. The CDR3 nucleotides are TGTGCCAGTAGCACAGCCTCCGGTGGAGGAGAGACCCAGTACTTC.

The chain combines TRBV29-1 with TRBJ2-7; D possibly corresponds to TRBD2 (5 bases). Per germline, CDR1 SQVTM and CDR2 ANQGSEA. The CDR3 runs 14 residues. V lost 3 bases and J lost 5, with 17 bases in between. CDR3 nucleotide sequence: TGCAGCGTTGAGGACTCCGGGATCCCGAACGAGCAGTACTTC. It specifies CSVEDSGIPNEQYF.

This rearrangement joins TRBV27 to TRBJ1-4; no reliable D call. The V gene's germline CDR1 is MNHEY and CDR2 SMNVEV (reference sequence). The V gene lost 5 bases and the J gene lost 10 bases, with 11 bases spanning the gap. This CDR3 region has 12 residues. CDR3 in DNA: TGTGCCAGCAGTCCTTCAACCGGAAAACTGTTTTTT. It yields the protein CASSPSTGKLFF.

The chain has TRBV18 and TRBJ2-7, with 11 bases matching TRBD1. The ends lost 2 bases at V and 2 bases at J; junction bases unmatched: 2. Germline lookup yields CDR1 KGHSH and CDR2 LQKENI. The CDR3 spans 15 residues. The CDR3 DNA reads as TGTGCCAGCTCACCAGGGGGACAGGGGGCCTACGAGCAGTACTTC. Its protein product is CASSPGGQGAYEQYF.

This chain joins TRBV9 and TRBJ1-2; 7 bases are shared with TRBD1. The V gene end was trimmed by 4 bases and the J gene end by 10 bases; junction bases not matched to a gene: 10. The germline V gene encodes CDR1 SGDLS and CDR2 YYNGEE. CDR3 length: 13 residues. The chain's CDR3 is CASSYTWDSSYTF. The CDR3 nucleotides are TGTGCCAGCAGCTACACATGGGACAGCTCCTACACCTTC. The whole variable domain, filled in from reference TRBV9 and TRBJ1-2, reads DSGVTQTPKHLITATGQRVTLRCSPRSGDLSVYWYQQSLDQGLQFLIQYYNGEERAKGNILERFSAQQFPDLHSELNLSSLELGDSALYFCASSYTWDSSYTFGSGTRLTVV.

The chain is built from TRBV9 and TRBJ2-3; possible D gene TRBD2, 5 bases. Germline-derived CDR1 and CDR2 are SGDLS and YYNGEE. V was pared by 0 bases and J by 2 bases, with 7 bases between. The CDR3 is 14 residues long. CDR3: CASSVGGFTDTQYF. The CDR3 nucleotides are TGTGCCAGCAGCGTAGGAGGGTTCACAGATACGCAGTATTTT.

The J gene is TRBJ1-2, the V gene TRBV4-2; a possible D gene is TRBD1 (6 bases). The germline CDR1 and CDR2 sequences are LGHNA and YNFKEQ. This CDR3 is 16 amino acids long. The V gene lost 2 bases and the J gene lost 4 bases, with 17 bases spanning the gap. CDR3 nucleotides: TGTGCCAGCAGCCAAATCCGGACAGTATCAATCTATGGCTACACCTTC. This codes for CASSQIRTVSIYGYTF.

V and J are TRBV2 and TRBJ1-1, with 8 bases that match TRBD1. CDR3 length equals 12 residues. V dropped 10 bases and J dropped 7; count of bases not matched to a gene: 8. Germline V CDR1 and CDR2: SNHLY, FYNNEI. The CDR3 here is CAILDRVDEAFF. DNA of the CDR3: TGTGCCATCTTGGACAGGGTGGATGAAGCTTTCTTT. Looking up the rest from reference TRBV2 and TRBJ1-1 gives the full variable domain: EPEVTQTPSHQVTQMGQEVILRCVPISNHLYFYWYRQILGQKVEFLVSFYNNEISEKSEIFDDQFSVERPDGSNFTLKIRSTKLEDSAMYFCAILDRVDEAFFGQGTRLTVV.

V usage is TRBV19 and J usage is TRBJ1-1, with unresolved D. The V and J ends lost 6 bases and 4 bases respectively, with 15 bases between them. Per germline, CDR1 LNHDA and CDR2 SQIVND (reference sequence). This CDR3 is 14 amino acids long. The CDR3 here is CASSPPRVGTEAFF. The CDR3, as DNA: TGTGCCAGTAGCCCGCCGAGGGTTGGCACTGAAGCTTTCTTT.

This chain joins TRBV5-1 and TRBJ2-5; the D gene is possibly TRBD1 (6 bases). Germline CDR1 SGHRS, CDR2 YFSETQ. The V end was cut by 0 bases, the J end by 2 bases, with 11 bases between. The CDR3 totals 15 residues. As DNA, the CDR3 is TGCGCCAGCAGCTTGGGGCCGGACAGACAAGAGACCCAGTACTTC. It translates to CASSLGPDRQETQYF.

CDR3 bases: TGCGCCAGCAGCCTTCGGGACAGGCCTGTAAACACTGAAGCTTTCTTT. Translation: CASSLRDRPVNTEAFF. V usage is TRBV5-1 and J usage is TRBJ1-1, with 8 bases that match TRBD1. The germline V gene encodes CDR1 SGHRS and CDR2 YFSETQ. The CDR3 is made up of 16 amino acids. After removal of 4 bases from V and 2 bases from J, the junction contained 10 bases not matched to a gene.

The chain is built from TRBV14 and TRBJ2-7; TRBD2 aligns across 8 bases. Germline CDR1 reads SGHDN; CDR2 reads FVKESK. Germline trimming cut 1 base from V and 1 base from J; bases unmatched to any gene: 3. The CDR3 runs to 15 residues. The CDR3 nucleotides read TGTGCCAGCAGCCAAGGACTAGCGCGTTCCTACGAGCAGTACTTC. Amino acid sequence: CASSQGLARSYEQYF.

This CDR3 is CAWSAVEGQGATNEKLFF. CDR3 DNA: TGTGCCTGGAGTGCCGTTGAGGGACAGGGGGCGACTAATGAAAAACTGTTTTTT. V is TRBV30 and J is TRBJ1-4; 12 bases match TRBD1. Germline CDR1 is GTSNPN and CDR2 is SVGIG (reference sequence). The CDR3 has 18 residues. V was pared by 1 base and J by 2 bases, with 8 bases of the junction left unmatched.

The chain is built from TRBV7-2 and TRBJ1-6; D gene ambiguous. This CDR3 contains 17 residues. From germline, CDR1 is SGHTA and CDR2 FQGNSA. Trimming took 3 bases from V and 6 from J, leaving 18 bases between them. The CDR3 DNA is TGTGCCAGCAGCTTGGCTTCAGTTCGGGGAGTTAATTCACCCCTCCACTTT. This sequence encodes CASSLASVRGVNSPLHF.

This rearrangement joins TRBV19 to TRBJ2-7; D unclear. In germline, CDR1 is LNHDA, CDR2 SQIVND (reference sequence). The V and J ends lost 3 bases and 2 bases respectively, with 11 bases between them. The CDR3 runs 14 residues. CDR3 DNA sequence: TGTGCCAGTAGTATGCAGACACCCCCCTACGAGCAGTACTTC. Translating it yields CASSMQTPPYEQYF.

J is TRBJ2-1 and V is TRBV5-1; TRBD2 is a possible D gene (5 bases). The CDR3 spans 14 residues. Germline CDR1 is SGHRS and CDR2 is YFSETQ. Trimming cost V 0 bases and J 7 bases, with 11 bases left between them. The CDR3 DNA reads TGCGCCAGCAGCTTGGTTAGGGAGTCGAATGAGCAGTTCTTC. Translation gives CASSLVRESNEQFF.

The chain couples TRBV28 to TRBJ1-1; tentative D call: TRBD1 (5 bases). The V gene's germline CDR1 is MDHEN and CDR2 SYDVKM. The CDR3 covers 14 residues. V was trimmed by 7 bases and J by 5 bases, leaving 17 bases between them. CDR3 sequence: CASIMGGSETEAFF. Here the CDR3 DNA reads TGTGCCAGCATCATGGGGGGGTCTGAGACTGAAGCTTTCTTT.

J is TRBJ2-1 and V is TRBV5-6; possibly TRBD2 for D (5 bases). The germline gives CDR1 SGHDT, CDR2 YYEEEE. There are 13 residues in the CDR3. Trimming removed 5 bases at V and 8 bases at J, with 14 bases between. CDR3 DNA sequence: TGTGCCAGCAGTATGAGGGTGGGCCATGAGCAGTTCTTC. It translates to CASSMRVGHEQFF.

This chain connects TRBV7-8 to TRBJ1-2, with D possibly matching TRBD1 (5 bases). The V gene lost 4 bases and the J gene lost 7 bases, with 31 bases spanning the gap. The CDR3 length is 19 residues. Germline lookup yields CDR1 SGHVS and CDR2 FQNEAQ. The CDR3 DNA reads TGTGCCAGCAGCTCCACGGACCATATGCCCCGGGAGGGAGGGGTTGGCTACACCTTC. Translated: CASSSTDHMPREGGVGYTF.